These 20 T cell receptor beta chains came from one sample sequenced in a study of long-term antiretroviral therapy in people with HIV. Survey-level immunoSEQ v3.0 assays were run. Clones were sequenced by immunoSEQ multiplex PCR, and TCRdb holds only the in-frame ones, with some missing. The sample holds almost 35,000 clones, approximately 84% seen once. The sequences come from unsorted PBMCs, collected roughly 2.8 years before starting antiretroviral therapy. These receptor sequences come from a woman under 40 with HIV.

The rearrangement joins TRBV5-5 to TRBJ2-5; D possibly uses TRBD1 or TRBD2 (5 bases each). CDR1 SGHKS and CDR2 YYEKEE come from the germline V gene (reference sequence). V shed 1 base and J shed 5 bases, with 27 bases lying between them. The CDR3 has 19 residues. The DNA of the CDR3 is TGTGCCAGCAGCTTGTACGGGGTCAGGGCCGGCGTGGGCTGGGAGACCCAGTACTTC. Amino acids: CASSLYGVRAGVGWETQYF.

J is TRBJ1-2 and V is TRBV11-2; D is uncertain. Trimming cost V 5 bases and J 8 bases, with 18 bases left between them. This CDR3 is 14 amino acids long. The germline gives CDR1 SGHAT, CDR2 FQNNGV. The CDR3 loop is CASSQNGFVMGYTF. The CDR3 DNA sequence: TGTGCCAGCAGCCAAAACGGATTTGTGATGGGCTACACCTTC.

J is TRBJ1-4 and V is TRBV10-2; no definite D call. V was clipped by 6 bases and J by 0 bases, with 5 bases between them. The CDR3 is 13 residues long. Germline CDR1 reads WSHSY; CDR2 reads SAAADI. CDR3 bases: TGCGCCAGCAGAGCTACAACTAATGAAAAACTGTTTTTT. Translated, it gives CASRATTNEKLFF.

This clone was seen only once. The genes are TRBV27 and TRBJ1-6; D gene unclear. The ends were cut back, 2 bases at V and 0 bases at J, with 8 bases in the middle. The CDR3 has 16 amino acids. The germline V gene encodes CDR1 MNHEY and CDR2 SMNVEV (reference sequence). The CDR3 nucleotides read TGTGCCAGCAGTTTAGTTGCAAGCTCCTATAATTCACCCCTCCACTTT. It is translated as CASSLVASSYNSPLHF.

This clone was seen more than once but under ten times. This chain connects TRBV4-1 to TRBJ1-2, with 7 bases matching TRBD1. This CDR3 has 15 amino acids. Germline lookup yields CDR1 MGHRA and CDR2 YSYEKL. The V and J ends lost 2 bases and 4 bases, in that order; junction bases with no gene match: 7. CDR3 residues: CASSQTTGALYGYTF. The CDR3 DNA sequence: TGCGCCAGCAGCCAAACCACAGGGGCCCTCTATGGCTACACCTTC.

The V and J genes are TRBV2 and TRBJ2-2, with D tentatively TRBD1 or TRBD2 (6 bases each). The V end lost 2 bases, the J end lost 1 base, and 11 bases lay between the germline ends. Germline lookup yields CDR1 SNHLY and CDR2 FYNNEI. The CDR3 is 16 residues long. CDR3 nucleotide sequence: TGTGCCAGCAGTGAAAGGGGGGCCGAGAACACCGGGGAGCTGTTTTTT. It codes for CASSERGAENTGELFF.

The rearrangement joins TRBV5-5 to TRBJ1-1; D unclear. The CDR3 is made up of 14 amino acids. V lost 0 bases and J 1 base, leaving 7 bases between the germline ends. CDR1 is SGHKS and CDR2 is YYEKEE in the germline V gene (reference sequence). The CDR3 region has the DNA TGTGCCAGCAGCTTGGGACTGGGGAACACTGAAGCTTTCTTT. Protein sequence: CASSLGLGNTEAFF.

The chain links TRBV2 to TRBJ2-2, with TRBD2 matching over 9 bases. The CDR3 spans 14 residues. V shed 7 bases, J shed 7 bases, and the junction held 7 bases outside the gene matches. The germline V gene has CDR1 SNHLY and CDR2 FYNNEI. The CDR3 here is CASNLAGRSGELFF. The CDR3 DNA follows: TGTGCCAGCAACCTAGCGGGGAGGAGCGGGGAGCTGTTTTTT.

The chain is built from TRBV5-1 and TRBJ1-4; the D gene is possibly TRBD1 (5 bases). Germline CDR1 SGHRS, CDR2 YFSETQ. V dropped 4 bases and J dropped 8 bases, with 9 bases sitting between them. This CDR3 spans 12 amino acids. The CDR3: CASSRGDEKLFF. The CDR3 nucleotides are TGCGCCAGCAGCAGGGGAGACGAAAAACTGTTTTTT. Filled out from reference TRBV5-1 and TRBJ1-4, the complete variable domain reads KAGVTQTPRYLIKTRGQQVTLSCSPISGHRSVSWYQQTPGQGLQFLFEYFSETQRNKGNFPGRFSGRQFSNSRSEMNVSTLELGDSALYLCASSRGDEKLFFGSGTQLSVL.

The rearrangement uses TRBV18 and TRBJ1-1, with TRBD1 matching over 7 bases. CDR3 length equals 14 residues. Germline CDR1 is KGHSH and CDR2 is LQKENI. V shed 4 bases, J shed 8 bases, and the junction held 10 bases outside the gene matches. CDR3 nucleotide sequence: TGTGCCAGCTCACTCGGGGACAGCCGAAAGGAAGCTTTCTTT. This translates into CASSLGDSRKEAFF.

The gene calls are TRBV10-2 and TRBJ1-1, with 9 nucleotides matching TRBD1. Trimming took 3 bases from V and 0 from J; bases not matched to a gene: 5. Germline CDR1 WSHSY, CDR2 SAAADI. This CDR3 has 16 amino acids. The CDR3 spells CASSEHGQGLNTEAFF. Written as DNA, the CDR3 is TGCGCCAGCAGTGAACACGGACAGGGGCTGAACACTGAAGCTTTCTTT.

The CDR3 loop is CASSHRGKDNEQFF. CDR3 nucleotides: TGCGCCAGCAGTCACAGGGGAAAGGATAATGAGCAGTTCTTC. This chain joins TRBV10-1 and TRBJ2-1; TRBD1 agrees at 7 bases. CDR1 is WNHNN and CDR2 is SYGVQD in the germline V gene (reference sequence). The CDR3 runs to 14 residues. Germline trimming cut 5 bases from V and 7 bases from J; bases unmatched to any gene: 8.

This clone was picked up one time. V gene TRBV5-1 combines with J gene TRBJ1-1; 7 bases match TRBD1. Germline CDR1 and CDR2: SGHRS and YFSETQ. Germline trimming cut 5 bases from V and 0 bases from J; bases unmatched to any gene: 4. This CDR3 region has 14 residues. In DNA form, the CDR3 reads TGCGCCAGCAGTGGGACAGCGATGAACACTGAAGCTTTCTTT. Protein: CASSGTAMNTEAFF. Looking up the rest from reference TRBV5-1 and TRBJ1-1 gives the full variable domain: KAGVTQTPRYLIKTRGQQVTLSCSPISGHRSVSWYQQTPGQGLQFLFEYFSETQRNKGNFPGRFSGRQFSNSRSEMNVSTLELGDSALYLCASSGTAMNTEAFFGQGTRLTVV.

The rearrangement links TRBV7-9 to TRBJ2-1; maybe TRBD2 (5 bases). V was pared by 3 bases and J by 7 bases, with 13 bases between. Germline CDR1 is SEHNR and CDR2 is FQNEAQ (reference sequence). The CDR3 consists of 14 residues. The CDR3 DNA reads TGTGCCAGCAGCTTTACGGGGTACATTAATGAGCAGTTCTTC. Translated, it gives CASSFTGYINEQFF.

V is TRBV2 and J is TRBJ1-3; D is uncertain. Germline V lookup: CDR1 SNHLY, CDR2 FYNNEI. The CDR3 runs to 15 residues. Trimming removed 6 bases at V and 4 bases at J, with 16 bases between. CDR3 nucleotide sequence: TGTGCCAGCAGCGAGGGATTTATAAAGGGAAACACCATATATTTT. Translated: CASSEGFIKGNTIYF.

This chain connects TRBV6-1 to TRBJ2-5; D unresolved. V lost 8 bases to trimming and J lost 7 bases, with 2 bases between them. The CDR3 consists of 8 residues. Germline V gene sequence: CDR1 MNHNS, CDR2 SASEGT. In nucleotides, the CDR3 is TGTGCCAGCGCGACCCAGTACTTC. This encodes CASATQYF.

J is TRBJ2-5 and V is TRBV9; D not certain. V was pared by 1 base and J by 1 base, with 11 bases between. The CDR3 runs to 15 residues. CDR1 is SGDLS, CDR2 YYNGEE, per germline. The chain's CDR3 is CASSVKGGSQETQYF. The CDR3 DNA follows: TGTGCCAGCAGCGTAAAAGGTGGGTCCCAAGAGACCCAGTACTTC.

The chain links TRBV7-2 to TRBJ1-1; the D is unclear. CDR1 is SGHTA, CDR2 FQGNSA, per germline. Deletions cut 3 bases from V and 4 bases from J, with 9 bases between. This CDR3 contains 13 residues. The CDR3 coding sequence is TGTGCCAGCAGCTTGCATAGGGTCACTGAAGCTTTCTTT. Translating gives CASSLHRVTEAFF.

This clone was picked up one time. The rearrangement links TRBV2 to TRBJ2-4; 7 positions agree with TRBD1. V shed 7 bases and J 6 bases; nucleotides not matched to a gene: 6. The CDR3 runs to 13 residues. Looked up from germline, CDR1 is SNHLY and CDR2 is FYNNEI. CDR3 nucleotides: TGTGCCAGCACCGACAGGGCGCGAAACATTCAGTACTTC. Protein product: CASTDRARNIQYF.

The table lists this clone with a count of one. The gene calls are TRBV29-1 and TRBJ1-5; no clear D gene. The CDR3 runs to 14 residues. Looked up from germline, CDR1 is SQVTM and CDR2 is ANQGSEA. V was cut by 4 bases and J by 3 bases, with 13 bases left in between. In DNA, the CDR3 is TGCAGCGTTGCCCCCAATGGGCCCAATCAGCCCCAGCATTTT. Its protein product is CSVAPNGPNQPQHF.